The entry below describes one TCR beta chain. No antigen is known for it. The sample is drawn from a study of CD8+ T cells in alopecia areata. Points from the study as a whole: Researchers report lesional scalp, most notably alopecia totalis/universalis, outstripped normal scalp in clonality.

Germline V gene lookup returns CDR1 SEHNR and CDR2 FQNEAQ (reference sequence). V gave up 5 bases and J gave up 2 bases, with 13 bases separating them. The CDR3 runs 15 residues. Extraction and reverse transcription of RNA yielded cDNA as the sequencing template. The protocol was immunoSEQ multiplex PCR, while the TCRdb copy is restricted to in-frame clones and leaves out a portion. The sample lists over 100,000 clones; about half were seen once. Treatment reported: oral pan-JAK inhibitor, 5-10 mg twice daily. The sequence derives from a human donor with alopecia areata. This sample comprised CD4+ T cells sorted from blood, obtained at week 4, from a patient treated with tofacitinib. The chain joins TRBV7-9 to TRBJ1-5; a possible D gene is TRBD1 (6 bases). The CDR3 here is CASSPTGPGNQPQHF. DNA for the CDR3: TGTGCCAGCAGCCCCACAGGGCCCGGCAATCAGCCCCAGCATTTT.